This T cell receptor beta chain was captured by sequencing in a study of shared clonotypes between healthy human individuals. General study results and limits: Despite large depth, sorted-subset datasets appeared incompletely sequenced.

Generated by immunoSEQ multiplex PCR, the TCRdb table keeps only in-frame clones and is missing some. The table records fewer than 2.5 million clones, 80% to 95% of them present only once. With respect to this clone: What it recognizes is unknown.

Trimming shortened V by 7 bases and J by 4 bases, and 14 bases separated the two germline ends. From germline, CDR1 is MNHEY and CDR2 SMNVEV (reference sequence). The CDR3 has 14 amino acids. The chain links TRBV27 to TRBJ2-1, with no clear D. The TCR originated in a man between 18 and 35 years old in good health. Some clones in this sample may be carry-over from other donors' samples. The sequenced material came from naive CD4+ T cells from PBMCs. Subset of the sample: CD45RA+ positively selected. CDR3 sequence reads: CASNPAAEYNEQFF. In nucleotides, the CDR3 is TGTGCCAGCAATCCCGCCGCAGAATACAATGAGCAGTTCTTC.